The table lists the clone carrying this T cell receptor (beta chain) with a few counts. Its antigen is not identified. The CDR3 runs to 13 residues. Trimming cost V 4 bases and J 5 bases; bases outside gene matches: 1. Germline values: CDR1 SEHNR, CDR2 FQNEAQ (reference sequence). Primers for the PCR totalled 60 Vbeta and 13 Jbeta. Per the original data handling: Later analysis identified 88 million or so unique TCR beta chains, roughly 11 million shared. Data came from immunoSEQ multiplex PCR; TCRdb stores just in-frame clones and leaves some out. V and J calls plus clone size are reproduced from that table; the DNA served to infer D and trimming. The table records 150,000 to 200,000 clones, approximately 80% of them present only once. This sample was taken from a study of cytomegalovirus exposure and HLA in healthy donors. Study observations and caveats: A previous analysis found most TCR beta V segments productive roughly 90% or roughly 30% of the time. Rates of TCR association differed by HLA locus in a later analysis, with DRB1 highest and HLA-C lowest. Several of the most significant clusters appeared linked to common viral pathogens, based on a later analysis.

The sample comprised PBMCs. The receptor's source is a man aged 55 to 70 in good health and CMV-seronegative. This chain connects TRBV7-9 to TRBJ1-5; the match to TRBD1 covers 8 bases. The CDR3 sequence: CASSSTGDQPQHF. The CDR3 region has the DNA TGTGCCAGCAGCTCGACAGGGGATCAGCCCCAGCATTTT.